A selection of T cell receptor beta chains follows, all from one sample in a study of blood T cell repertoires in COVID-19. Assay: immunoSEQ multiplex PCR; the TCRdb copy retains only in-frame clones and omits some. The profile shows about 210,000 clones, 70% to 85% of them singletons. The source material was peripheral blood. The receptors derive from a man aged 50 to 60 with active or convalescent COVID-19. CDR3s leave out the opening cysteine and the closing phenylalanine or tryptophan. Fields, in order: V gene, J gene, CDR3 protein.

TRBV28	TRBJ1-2	ASTSLGGYT
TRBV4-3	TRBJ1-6	ASSLTGDHSPLH
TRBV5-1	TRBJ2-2	ASSPGGPRTGELF
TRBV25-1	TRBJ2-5	ASSLGTSGGGAQY
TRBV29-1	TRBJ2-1	SVAPGQGVPF
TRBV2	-	ASSEAPGLAASYEQY
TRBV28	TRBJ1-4	ASSGDGRRANEKLF
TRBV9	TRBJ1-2	ASSHQGQGNYGYT
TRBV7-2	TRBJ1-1	ASTFYVRTEAF
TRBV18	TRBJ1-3	ASSQNRAPVAGVDTIY
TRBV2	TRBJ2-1	ASSDRSSYNEQF
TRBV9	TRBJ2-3	ASSEGATDTQY
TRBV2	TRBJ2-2	ASSDTGELF
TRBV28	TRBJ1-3	ASSYYPSGNTIY
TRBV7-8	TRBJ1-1	ASSLGHGGLSNTEAF
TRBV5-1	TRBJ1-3	ASSRWTGDIGGNTIY
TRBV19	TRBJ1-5	ASSPRQGLYSNQPQH
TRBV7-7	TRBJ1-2	ASSTQGDYGYT
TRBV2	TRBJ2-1	ASKGNLYNEQF
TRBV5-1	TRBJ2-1	ASSLVGDSNNEQF
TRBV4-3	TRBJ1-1	ASSPFFGEGTEAF
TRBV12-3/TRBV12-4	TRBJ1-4	ASRGTENEKLF
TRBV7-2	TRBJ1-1	ASSSPGIMNTEAF
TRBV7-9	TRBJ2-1	ASSLVVPGGHEQF
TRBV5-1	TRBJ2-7	ASSGGAREYEQY
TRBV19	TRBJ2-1	ASSIWRGPDNEQF
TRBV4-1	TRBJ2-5	ASSQDLGHMLETQY
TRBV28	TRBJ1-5	ASSLYFWGQHSNQPQH
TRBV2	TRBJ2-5	ASMVQRGWETQY
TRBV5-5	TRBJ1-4	ASRFRDRGVTNEKLF
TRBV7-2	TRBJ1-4	ASSLGRGEKLF
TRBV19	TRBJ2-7	ASSIRDLSYEQY
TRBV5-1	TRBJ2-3	ASSFGPDNTQY
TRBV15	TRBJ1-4	ATSGGGEKLF
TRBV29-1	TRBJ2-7	SVHQGGTAL
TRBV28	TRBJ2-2	ASSLWREGPGGELF
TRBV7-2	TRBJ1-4	ASSLWTGGEEKLF
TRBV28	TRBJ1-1	ASDRGRDTEAF
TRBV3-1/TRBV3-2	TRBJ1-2	ASSLDWDRYYT
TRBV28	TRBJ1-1	ASGYRNTEAF
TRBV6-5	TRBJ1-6	ATRGQNSSPLH
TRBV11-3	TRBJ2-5	ASSEGLAGAETQY
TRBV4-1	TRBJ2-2	ASSQDGRGTGELF
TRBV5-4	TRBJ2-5	ASSWDRAETQY
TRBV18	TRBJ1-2	ASSPPLAGTGIYGYT
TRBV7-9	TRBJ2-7	ASSLGADPYEQY
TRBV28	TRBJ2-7	ASRSPGGQGYPKSREQY
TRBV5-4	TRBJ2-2	ASSSTSGTGYPGELF
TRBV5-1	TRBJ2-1	ASSLALAGGSNEQF
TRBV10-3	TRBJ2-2	AIRTLGQANTGELF
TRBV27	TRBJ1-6	ASSKTGRSSYNSPLH
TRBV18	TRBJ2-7	ASSPQDRGEQY
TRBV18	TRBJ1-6	ASSSGWGGNSPLH